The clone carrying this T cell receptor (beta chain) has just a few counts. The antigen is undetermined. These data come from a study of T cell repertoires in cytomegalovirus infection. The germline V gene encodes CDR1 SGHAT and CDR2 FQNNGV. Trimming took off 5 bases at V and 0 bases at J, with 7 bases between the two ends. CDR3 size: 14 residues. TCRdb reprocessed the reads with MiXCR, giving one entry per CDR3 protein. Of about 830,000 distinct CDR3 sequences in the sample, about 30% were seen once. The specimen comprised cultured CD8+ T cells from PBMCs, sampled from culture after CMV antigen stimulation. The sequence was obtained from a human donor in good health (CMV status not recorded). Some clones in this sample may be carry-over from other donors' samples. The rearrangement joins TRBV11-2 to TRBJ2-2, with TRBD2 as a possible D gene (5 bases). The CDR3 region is CASSQLANTGELFF. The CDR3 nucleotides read TGTGCCAGCAGCCAACTAGCGAACACCGGGGAGCTGTTTTTT.